This entry lists 28 T cell receptor beta chains sequenced from one sample in a study of T cells after yellow fever vaccination. MiXCR, run by TCRdb on the 5' RACE reads, gives a single entry per CDR3 protein. Among 110,000 to 150,000 distinct CDR3 sequences listed, less than 8.5% were seen once. The specimen was CD4+ T cells sorted from PBMCs, collected 10 days after the yellow fever booster vaccination. These receptors all come from a man aged 25-45 years who received the YFV17D yellow fever vaccine.

The table lists this clonotype with many counts. V usage is TRBV11-1 and J usage is TRBJ1-1; 7 nucleotides line up with TRBD1. After removal of 2 bases from V and 4 bases from J, the junction contained 16 bases not matched to a gene. Per the germline V gene, CDR1 is SGHAT and CDR2 is FQDESV (reference sequence). The CDR3 spans 18 residues. CDR3 DNA: TGTGCCAGCAGCTTAAGTTCGCTCAAACAGGGGCTATTCACTGAAGCTTTCTTT. Its translation is CASSLSSLKQGLFTEAFF.

In this sample, this clonotype turned up many times. V usage is TRBV10-3 and J usage is TRBJ2-2; 7 bases match TRBD1. The CDR3 spans 13 residues. The V and J ends lost 10 bases and 6 bases, in that order; junction bases with no gene match: 8. Germline-derived CDR1 and CDR2 are ENHRY and SYGVKD. Written as DNA, the CDR3 is TGTGCCACTGAGACAGGGATAGCCGGGGAGCTGTTTTTT. Its translation is CATETGIAGELFF.

This clonotype showed up many times. The chain joins TRBV5-5 to TRBJ2-7, with no clear D. Germline V gene data show CDR1 as SGHKS and CDR2 as YYEKEE (reference sequence). V dropped 0 bases and J dropped 0 bases, with 13 bases sitting between them. This CDR3 is built from 16 residues. The CDR3, as DNA: TGTGCCAGCAGCTTGGCGGCGGCGTCAAGCTCCTACGAGCAGTACTTC. Its translation is CASSLAAASSSYEQYF. The full variable domain, completed using reference TRBV5-5 and TRBJ2-7, is DAGVTQSPTHLIKTRGQQVTLRCSPISGHKSVSWYQQVLGQGPQFIFQYYEKEERGRGNFPDRFSARQFPNYSSELNVNALLLGDSALYLCASSLAAASSSYEQYFGPGTRLTVT.

This clonotype was observed many times. This chain links TRBV12-3 or TRBV12-4 with TRBJ1-1; TRBD1 matches at 8 bases. This CDR3 comprises 14 residues. With 8 bases clipped from V and 0 bases from J, the junction kept 5 bases outside the gene matches. In DNA form, the CDR3 reads TGTGCCAGCGATCAACAGGGGGTGAACACTGAAGCTTTCTTT. Its protein is CASDQQGVNTEAFF.

This clonotype was detected many times. V usage is TRBV24-1 and J usage is TRBJ2-2; 8 nucleotides agree with TRBD1. Germline CDR1 reads KGHDR; CDR2 reads SFDVKD. Unmatched junction bases numbered 7, after V lost 6 bases and J lost 5 bases. The CDR3 runs to 15 residues. In DNA, the CDR3 is TGTGCCACCAGTTCAGGGGGCGCCCAAACCGGGGAGCTGTTTTTT. Translating gives CATSSGGAQTGELFF.

J is TRBJ1-1 and V is TRBV19; tentatively, D is TRBD1 (5 bases). V lost 5 bases, J lost 3 bases, and 16 bases lay in between. Germline CDR1 LNHDA, CDR2 SQIVND (reference sequence). This CDR3 contains 15 residues. The CDR3 reads CASSLSGTGDTEAFF. In nucleotides, the CDR3 is TGTGCCAGTAGTTTGTCCGGGACCGGGGACACTGAAGCTTTCTTT.

This sequence joins TRBV5-1 and TRBJ1-3; no definite D call. CDR1 and CDR2 (germline): SGHRS, YFSETQ. V was cut by 3 bases and J by 0 bases, with 10 bases left in between. The CDR3 runs 15 residues. The DNA of the CDR3 is TGCGCCAGCAGCTCCGACACTCGCTCTGGAAACACCATATATTTT. Translating it yields CASSSDTRSGNTIYF.

This clonotype was counted at least ten times. The V call is TRBV5-5, the J call TRBJ2-1; D remains unclear. V was clipped by 0 bases and J by 9 bases, with 7 bases between them. CDR1 SGHKS and CDR2 YYEKEE come from the germline V gene (reference sequence). The CDR3 spans 12 residues. The CDR3 is CASSLGSLEQFF. In DNA, the CDR3 is TGTGCCAGCAGCTTGGGGTCTCTTGAGCAGTTCTTC.

This clonotype was picked up many times. The J gene is TRBJ2-1, the V gene TRBV5-1, with no clear D. The CDR3 is 16 residues long. Germline V gives CDR1 SGHRS, CDR2 YFSETQ. V was shortened by 1 base and J by 6 bases, with 17 bases between the two germline ends. CDR3 amino acids: CASSLNLVGLSNEQFF. CDR3 nucleotides: TGCGCCAGCAGCTTGAATTTGGTAGGTTTGAGCAATGAGCAGTTCTTC.

This clonotype was observed many times. The rearrangement links TRBV29-1 to TRBJ2-4; 8 bases align to TRBD1. The CDR3 is 15 amino acids. Germline V gives CDR1 SQVTM, CDR2 ANQGSEA. The ends lost 6 bases at V and 2 bases at J; junction bases unmatched: 9. CDR3 loop: CSVQGVGSTKNIQYF. The CDR3 bases are TGCAGCGTACAGGGGGTCGGGTCCACCAAAAACATTCAGTACTTC.

This clonotype was picked up many times. This chain connects TRBV20-1 to TRBJ2-7, with 10 positions matching TRBD2. CDR1 and CDR2 (germline): DFQATT, SNEGSKA (reference sequence). J was trimmed by 2 bases and V by 7 bases; bases with no gene match: 2. This CDR3 spans 12 amino acids. CDR3 nucleotides: TGCAGTGGAGCGGGAGGGCCCTACGAGCAGTACTTC. Protein sequence: CSGAGGPYEQYF.

This clonotype was seen at least ten times. The CDR3 sequence is CASSSLEGGYEQYF. The CDR3 nucleotides are TGCGCCAGCAGCTCCCTGGAGGGGGGCTACGAGCAGTACTTC. The V gene is TRBV5-1, the J gene TRBJ2-7, with D tentatively TRBD1 or TRBD2 (6 bases each). The length of the CDR3 is 14 residues. Deletions cut 3 bases from V and 3 bases from J, with 13 bases between. From germline, CDR1 is SGHRS and CDR2 YFSETQ.

This clonotype was seen at least ten times. The V and J genes are TRBV24-1 and TRBJ2-1; the match to TRBD2 covers 11 bases. Trimming removed 4 bases from V and 7 bases from J; junction bases left unmatched: 8. The germline V gene has CDR1 KGHDR and CDR2 SFDVKD. The CDR3 is made up of 16 amino acids. The DNA of the CDR3 is TGTGCCACCAGTGACCCTACTAGCGGGAGTCTGAATGAGCAGTTCTTC. Amino acid sequence: CATSDPTSGSLNEQFF.

This clonotype has just a few counts. V usage is TRBV6-2 or TRBV6-3 and J usage is TRBJ2-7; D is perhaps TRBD2 (5 bases). The V and J ends lost 8 bases and 3 bases respectively, with 20 bases between them. The CDR3 runs 15 residues. CDR1 and CDR2 (germline): MNHEY, SVGEGT. CDR3 nucleotide sequence: TGTGCCAGCGGCACCTCTCAGCGGATTGGCTACGAGCAGTACTTC. Its protein is CASGTSQRIGYEQYF.

This clonotype was observed many times. The chain uses TRBV4-3 and TRBJ1-6; D is unresolved. Trimming shortened V by 3 bases and J by 2 bases, and 5 bases separated the two germline ends. The CDR3 has 14 residues. Germline loops: CDR1 LGHNA, CDR2 YSLEER. DNA of the CDR3: TGCGCCAGCAGCCATGGGACCTATAATTCACCCCTCCACTTT. Translating it yields CASSHGTYNSPLHF.

This clonotype was seen at least ten times. V and J are TRBV7-2 and TRBJ1-1; the D is unclear. V lost 5 bases and J 1 base, leaving 11 bases between the germline ends. The CDR3 consists of 14 residues. Germline values: CDR1 SGHTA, CDR2 FQGNSA. The DNA for the CDR3 is TGTGCCAGCAGCCGTGGGGATTGGAACACTGAAGCTTTCTTT. This encodes CASSRGDWNTEAFF. Using reference TRBV7-2 and TRBJ1-1 for the parts outside the CDR3, the full variable domain is GAGVSQSPSNKVTEKGKDVELRCDPISGHTALYWYRQSLGQGLEFLIYFQGNSAPDKSGLPSDRFSAERTGGSVSTLTIQRTQQEDSAVYLCASSRGDWNTEAFFGQGTRLTVV.

This clonotype has just a few counts. The J gene is TRBJ2-3, the V gene TRBV5-1; TRBD2 aligns across 15 bases. Germline loops: CDR1 SGHRS, CDR2 YFSETQ. V shed 4 bases and J 0 bases; nucleotides not matched to a gene: 3. CDR3 length equals 17 residues. CDR3 DNA sequence: TGCGCCAGCAGCCCCGGGACTAGCGGGAGGAGCACAGATACGCAGTATTTT. Amino acid sequence: CASSPGTSGRSTDTQYF.

This clonotype was detected ten times or more. A read error may produce the germline difference seen at one junction end. The chain combines TRBV7-2 with TRBJ2-1, with D possibly matching TRBD1 (6 bases). Germline assignment: CDR1 SGHTA and CDR2 FQGNSA. CDR3 size: 12 residues. The CDR3 nucleotides read TGTGCCAGCAGAGCAGCCGGCGGTGGCAGGGGCTTC. Encoded protein: CASRAAGGGRGF. The full variable domain, with the rest looked up from reference TRBV7-2 and TRBJ2-1, is GAGVSQSPSNKVTEKGKDVELRCDPISGHTALYWYRQSLGQGLEFLIYFQGNSAPDKSGLPSDRFSAERTGGSVSTLTIQRTQQEDSAVYLCASRAAGGGRGFGPGTRLTVL.

This clonotype was counted many times. J is TRBJ2-2 and V is TRBV6-5; a weak D match, TRBD2 (6 bases). Trimming cost V 2 bases and J 5 bases, with 12 bases left between them. The germline V gene has CDR1 MNHEY and CDR2 SVGAGI. The CDR3 length is 15 residues. The CDR3 here is CASSYGGSLTGELFF. The CDR3 DNA follows: TGTGCCAGCAGTTACGGGGGGAGTCTAACCGGGGAGCTGTTTTTT.

This clonotype was observed at least ten times. This chain connects TRBV18 to TRBJ2-4, with a tentative D call TRBD2 (5 bases). CDR3 length equals 17 residues. Germline values: CDR1 KGHSH, CDR2 LQKENI. Trimming removed 0 bases from V and 0 bases from J, with 12 bases in between. As DNA, the CDR3 is TGTGCCAGCTCACCACCTCAGCGGCCCATAGCCAAAAACATTCAGTACTTC. It yields the protein CASSPPQRPIAKNIQYF.

At least ten counts were recorded for this clonotype. This chain uses TRBV7-2 with TRBJ1-2, with TRBD1 matching over 7 bases. Per the germline V gene, CDR1 is SGHTA and CDR2 is FQGNSA. This CDR3 comprises 14 residues. Losses at the gene ends were 4 bases for V and 8 bases for J; bases not matched to a gene: 10. The CDR3 coding sequence is TGTGCCAGCAGCTCCCACGTAGGGGGCCGCGGCTACACCTTC. It yields the protein CASSSHVGGRGYTF.

The chain is built from TRBV4-2 and TRBJ2-3; perhaps TRBD2 as D (5 bases). V was shortened by 5 bases and J by 3 bases, with 9 bases between the two germline ends. This CDR3 has 13 amino acids. CDR1 LGHNA and CDR2 YNFKEQ come from the germline V gene. The CDR3 region has the DNA TGTGCCAGCAGCACCCCGGGGACAGATACGCAGTATTTT. Its translation is CASSTPGTDTQYF.

V and J are TRBV20-1 and TRBJ1-1; possible D gene TRBD1, 5 bases. This CDR3 has 14 residues. In germline, CDR1 is DFQATT, CDR2 SNEGSKA (reference sequence). The V gene lost 4 bases and the J gene lost 6 bases, with 18 bases spanning the gap. The CDR3 protein is CSAKGSNRGAEAFF. DNA of the CDR3: TGCAGTGCTAAAGGCTCCAACCGGGGCGCTGAAGCTTTCTTT.

This clonotype was recorded at least ten times. The gene calls are TRBV5-1 and TRBJ2-3, with D possibly TRBD2 on 6 matching bases. The germline V gene has CDR1 SGHRS and CDR2 YFSETQ. This CDR3 region has 15 residues. Between the trimmed V and J ends, which lost 4 bases and 4 bases, there was a span of 16 bases. The CDR3 here is CASSKGGTSSDTQYF. In DNA, the CDR3 is TGCGCCAGCAGCAAGGGTGGGACTTCATCAGATACGCAGTATTTT.

There are a few counts of this clonotype. The gene calls are TRBV30 and TRBJ1-5; tentative D call: TRBD1 (5 bases). CDR3 length equals 14 residues. V lost 1 base, J lost 4 bases, and 11 bases lay in between. Germline assignment: CDR1 GTSNPN and CDR2 SVGIG (reference sequence). CDR3 loop: CAWSGASGNQPQHF. CDR3 bases: TGTGCCTGGAGTGGGGCCTCAGGGAATCAGCCCCAGCATTTT.

The chain uses TRBV4-2 and TRBJ2-3; weak D call: TRBD2 (5 bases). Between the trimmed V and J ends, which lost 4 bases and 6 bases, there was a span of 20 bases. The CDR3 spans 16 residues. Germline CDR1 LGHNA, CDR2 YNFKEQ. This CDR3 is CASSPGVPGQRDTQYF. The CDR3 DNA is TGTGCCAGCAGCCCTGGCGTCCCGGGCCAGCGGGATACGCAGTATTTT.

This clonotype came up many times. The genes are TRBV6-5 and TRBJ2-1, with unresolved D. CDR3 length equals 14 residues. The germline V and J ends were trimmed by 0 bases and 8 bases, with 11 bases remaining between them. CDR1 is MNHEY, CDR2 SVGAGI, per germline. CDR3 nucleotide sequence: TGTGCCAGCAGTTACTCGCCCGGACCCCATGAGCAGTTCTTC. This translates into CASSYSPGPHEQFF.

This clonotype has a count of ten or more. The J gene is TRBJ1-4, the V gene TRBV18; D is ambiguous. Germline CDR1 is KGHSH and CDR2 is LQKENI. V was trimmed by 2 bases and J by 5 bases, leaving 15 bases between them. This CDR3 comprises 16 residues. As DNA, the CDR3 is TGTGCCAGCTCACCAACCCCGGGGTTTCGAAATGAAAAACTGTTTTTT. Protein product: CASSPTPGFRNEKLFF. The entire variable domain, with the rest obtained from reference TRBV18 and TRBJ1-4, is as follows: NAGVMQNPRHLVRRRGQEARLRCSPMKGHSHVYWYRQLPEEGLKFMVYLQKENIIDESGMPKERFSAEFPKEGPSILRIQQVVRGDSAAYFCASSPTPGFRNEKLFFGSGTQLSVL.